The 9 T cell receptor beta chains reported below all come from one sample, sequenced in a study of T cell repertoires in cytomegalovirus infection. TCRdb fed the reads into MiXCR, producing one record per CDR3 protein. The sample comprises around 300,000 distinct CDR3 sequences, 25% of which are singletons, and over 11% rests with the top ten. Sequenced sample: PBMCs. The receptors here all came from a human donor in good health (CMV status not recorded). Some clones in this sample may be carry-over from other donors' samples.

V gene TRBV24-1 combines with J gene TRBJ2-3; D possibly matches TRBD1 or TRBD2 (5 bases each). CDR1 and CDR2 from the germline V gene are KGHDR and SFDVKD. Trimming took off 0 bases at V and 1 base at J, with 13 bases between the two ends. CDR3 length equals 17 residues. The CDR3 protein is CATSDLPGRDGTDTQYF. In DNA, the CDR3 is TGTGCCACCAGTGATTTGCCGGGCCGGGACGGCACAGATACGCAGTATTTT.

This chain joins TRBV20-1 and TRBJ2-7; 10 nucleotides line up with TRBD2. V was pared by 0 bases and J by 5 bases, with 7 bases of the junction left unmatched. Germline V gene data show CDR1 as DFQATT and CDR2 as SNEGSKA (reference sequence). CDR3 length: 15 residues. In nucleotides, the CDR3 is TGCAGTGCTAGAGATCCCAGCGGGGGGGCCGACGAGCAGTACTTC. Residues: CSARDPSGGADEQYF.

The chain's CDR3 is CASRVGLNTEAFF. CDR3 bases: TGTGCCAGCAGGGTCGGTCTGAACACTGAAGCTTTCTTT. The chain recombines TRBV28 with TRBJ1-1; no definite D call. This CDR3 has 13 residues. The germline V gene has CDR1 MDHEN and CDR2 SYDVKM. V was trimmed by 6 bases and J by 0 bases, leaving 8 bases between them.

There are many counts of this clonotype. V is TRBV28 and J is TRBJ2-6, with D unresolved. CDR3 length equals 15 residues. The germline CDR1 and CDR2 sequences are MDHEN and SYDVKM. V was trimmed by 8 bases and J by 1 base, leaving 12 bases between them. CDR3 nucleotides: TGTGCCAGCTCCCGCCTAGGTTCTGGGGCCAACGTCCTGACTTTC. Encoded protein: CASSRLGSGANVLTF. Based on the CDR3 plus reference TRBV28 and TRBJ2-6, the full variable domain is DVKVTQSSRYLVKRTGEKVFLECVQDMDHENMFWYRQDPGLGLRLIYFSYDVKMKEKGDIPEGYSVSREKKERFSLILESASTNQTSMYLCASSRLGSGANVLTFGAGSRLTVL.

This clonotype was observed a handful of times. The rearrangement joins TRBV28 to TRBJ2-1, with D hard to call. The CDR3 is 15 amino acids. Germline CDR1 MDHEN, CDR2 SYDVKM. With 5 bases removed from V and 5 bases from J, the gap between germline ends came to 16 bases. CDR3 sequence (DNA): TGTGCCAGCAGTACACCGGGCGGATTTCACAATGAGCAGTTCTTC. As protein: CASSTPGGFHNEQFF.

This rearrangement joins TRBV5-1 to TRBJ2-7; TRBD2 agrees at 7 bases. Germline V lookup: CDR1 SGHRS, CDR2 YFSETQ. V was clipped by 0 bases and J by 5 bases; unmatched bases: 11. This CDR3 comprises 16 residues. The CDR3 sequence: CASSLGAGVLSHEQYF. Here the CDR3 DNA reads TGCGCCAGCAGCTTGGGTGCGGGAGTTTTAAGCCACGAGCAGTACTTC.

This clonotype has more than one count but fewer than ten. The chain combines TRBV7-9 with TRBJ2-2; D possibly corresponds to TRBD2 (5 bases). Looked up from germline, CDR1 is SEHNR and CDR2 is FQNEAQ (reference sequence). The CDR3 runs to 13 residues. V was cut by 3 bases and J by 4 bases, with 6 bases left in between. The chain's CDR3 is CASSFAGTGELFF. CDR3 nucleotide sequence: TGTGCCAGCAGCTTCGCGGGCACCGGGGAGCTGTTTTTT.

This CDR3 reads CASSFDTGGAGSPLHF. The CDR3 region has the DNA TGTGCCAGCAGTTTCGACACAGGGGGCGCGGGATCACCCCTCCACTTT. The chain is built from TRBV28 and TRBJ1-6, with 9 bases that match TRBD1. CDR3 length: 16 residues. CDR1 and CDR2 from the germline V gene are MDHEN and SYDVKM. The V and J ends lost 3 bases and 10 bases, in that order; junction bases with no gene match: 10. The whole variable domain, remainder taken from reference TRBV28 and TRBJ1-6, is DVKVTQSSRYLVKRTGEKVFLECVQDMDHENMFWYRQDPGLGLRLIYFSYDVKMKEKGDIPEGYSVSREKKERFSLILESASTNQTSMYLCASSFDTGGAGSPLHFGNGTRLTVT.

The CDR3 DNA sequence: TGTGCCAGCAGTTCCGAAGGCGGGGGCGAGAGGGATACGCAGTATTTT. This translates into CASSSEGGGERDTQYF. V gene TRBV28 combines with J gene TRBJ2-3, with D maybe TRBD2 (7 bases). The CDR3 length is 16 residues. The V end was cut by 4 bases, the J end by 6 bases, with 20 bases between. The germline V gene has CDR1 MDHEN and CDR2 SYDVKM. The full variable domain, completed using reference TRBV28 and TRBJ2-3, is DVKVTQSSRYLVKRTGEKVFLECVQDMDHENMFWYRQDPGLGLRLIYFSYDVKMKEKGDIPEGYSVSREKKERFSLILESASTNQTSMYLCASSSEGGGERDTQYFGPGTRLTVL.